These T cell receptor beta chains were read from a single sample in a study of blood T cell repertoires in COVID-19. Clones were sequenced by immunoSEQ multiplex PCR, and TCRdb holds only the in-frame ones, with some missing. This table holds about 240,000 clones, approximately 90% found once. Source material: peripheral blood. Source of these receptors: a man aged 55 to 70 who had recovered from COVID-19. The CDR3 runs from the conserved cysteine through the conserved F or W. The order of the fields is J gene, clone size, V gene, CDR3 protein. Clone size appears in some rows only: once, few, many, or a class for an expanded clone.

TRBJ2-7	.	TRBV27	CASAMGQGSQEQYF
TRBJ2-5	.	TRBV5-1	CASSAAGTTGETQYF
TRBJ2-7	.	TRBV5-4	CASSLMAGSEQYF
TRBJ2-3	.	TRBV7-8	CASSLVQGANTDTQYF
TRBJ1-5	.	TRBV2	CASSAGLKSNQPQHF
TRBJ1-1	few	TRBV6-4	CASSPRAVTGGEAFF
TRBJ1-1	few	TRBV12-5	CASGPPRGLNTEAFF
TRBJ2-7	once	TRBV5-6	CASSLEQGLSSYEQYF
TRBJ2-6	.	TRBV19	CASSLSDRSGANVLTF
TRBJ1-1	.	TRBV7-8	CASSINDRFPEAFF
TRBJ1-1	few	TRBV25-1	CASSDILMVEAFF
TRBJ1-3	.	TRBV11-3	CASSSGNTIYF
TRBJ1-2	.	TRBV7-9	CASSQWGTITNYGYTF
TRBJ1-4	.	TRBV27	CASRGQEEKLFF
TRBJ2-7	.	TRBV19	CASKPETGTYEQYF
TRBJ2-5	once	TRBV6-5	CASSYDPGLAETQYF
TRBJ1-2	.	TRBV2	CASHSIGVYGYTF